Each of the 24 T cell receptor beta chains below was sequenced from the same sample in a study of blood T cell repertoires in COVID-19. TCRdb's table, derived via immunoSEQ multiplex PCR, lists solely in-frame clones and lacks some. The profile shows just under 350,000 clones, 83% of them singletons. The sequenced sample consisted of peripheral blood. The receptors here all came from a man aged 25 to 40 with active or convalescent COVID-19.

The CDR3 sequence: CASSYNPGIGNTIYF. CDR3 sequence (DNA): TGTGCCAGCAGTTACAATCCCGGTATTGGAAACACCATATATTTT. V gene TRBV6-5 combines with J gene TRBJ1-3; D unresolved. From germline, CDR1 is MNHEY and CDR2 SVGAGI. This CDR3 is built from 15 residues. V was pared by 2 bases and J by 3 bases, with 11 bases between.

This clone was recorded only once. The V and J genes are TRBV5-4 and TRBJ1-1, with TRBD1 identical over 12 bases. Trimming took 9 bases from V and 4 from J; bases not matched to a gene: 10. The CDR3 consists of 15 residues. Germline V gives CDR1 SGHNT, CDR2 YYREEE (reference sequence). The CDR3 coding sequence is TGTGCCACCTCCCGGGACAGGGGGCTTAGCACTGAAGCTTTCTTT. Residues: CATSRDRGLSTEAFF.

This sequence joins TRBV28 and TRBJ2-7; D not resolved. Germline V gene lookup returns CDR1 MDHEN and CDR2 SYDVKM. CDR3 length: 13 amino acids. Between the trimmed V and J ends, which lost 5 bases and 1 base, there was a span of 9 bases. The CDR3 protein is CASSRGNSYEQYF. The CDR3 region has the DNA TGTGCCAGCAGTCGAGGCAATTCCTACGAGCAGTACTTC.

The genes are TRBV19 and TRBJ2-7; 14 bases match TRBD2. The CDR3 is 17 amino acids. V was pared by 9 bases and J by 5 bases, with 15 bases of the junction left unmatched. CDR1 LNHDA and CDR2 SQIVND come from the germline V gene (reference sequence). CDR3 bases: TGTGCCAGCTCCGGACTAGCGGGAGGCGCCTCTGGTCACGAGCAGTACTTC. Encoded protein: CASSGLAGGASGHEQYF.

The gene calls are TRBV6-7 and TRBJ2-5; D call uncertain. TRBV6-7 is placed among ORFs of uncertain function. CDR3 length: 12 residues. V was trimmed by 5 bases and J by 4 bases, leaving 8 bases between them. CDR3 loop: CASSRSGETQYF. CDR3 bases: TGTGCCAGCAGTCGCTCCGGAGAGACCCAGTACTTC.

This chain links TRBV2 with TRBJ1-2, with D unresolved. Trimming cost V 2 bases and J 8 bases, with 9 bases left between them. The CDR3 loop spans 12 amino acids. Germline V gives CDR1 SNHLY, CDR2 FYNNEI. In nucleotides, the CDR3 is TGTGCCAGCAGTGAAAACCGCGGGGGCTACACCTTC. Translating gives CASSENRGGYTF. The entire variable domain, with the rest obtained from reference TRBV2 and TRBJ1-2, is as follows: EPEVTQTPSHQVTQMGQEVILRCVPISNHLYFYWYRQILGQKVEFLVSFYNNEISEKSEIFDDQFSVERPDGSNFTLKIRSTKLEDSAMYFCASSENRGGYTFGSGTRLTVV.

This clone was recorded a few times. The CDR3 sequence is CAGPRGSGGNTGELFF. The CDR3 DNA reads TGTGCCGGGCCGAGGGGGAGCGGCGGCAACACCGGGGAGCTGTTTTTT. V usage is TRBV7-9 and J usage is TRBJ2-2, with TRBD1 as a possible D gene (6 bases). The V gene lost 11 bases and the J gene lost 2 bases, with 21 bases spanning the gap. The CDR3 is 16 residues long. Germline-derived CDR1 and CDR2 are SEHNR and FQNEAQ (reference sequence).

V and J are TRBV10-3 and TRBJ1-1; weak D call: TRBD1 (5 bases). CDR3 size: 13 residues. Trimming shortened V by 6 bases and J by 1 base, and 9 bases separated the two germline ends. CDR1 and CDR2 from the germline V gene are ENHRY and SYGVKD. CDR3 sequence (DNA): TGTGCCATCAGGGCTGGACAGAACACTGAAGCTTTCTTT. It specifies CAIRAGQNTEAFF.

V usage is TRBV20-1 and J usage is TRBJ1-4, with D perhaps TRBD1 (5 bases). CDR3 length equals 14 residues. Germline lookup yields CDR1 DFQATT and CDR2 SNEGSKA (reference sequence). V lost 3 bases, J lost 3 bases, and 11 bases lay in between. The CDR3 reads CSASDSGPNEKLFF. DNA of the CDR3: TGCAGTGCTAGTGACAGCGGGCCTAATGAAAAACTGTTTTTT.

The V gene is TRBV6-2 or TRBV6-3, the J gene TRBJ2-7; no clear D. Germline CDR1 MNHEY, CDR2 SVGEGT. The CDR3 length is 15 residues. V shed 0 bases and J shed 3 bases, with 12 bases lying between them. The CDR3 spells CASSYSYNAGYEQYF. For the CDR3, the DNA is TGTGCCAGCAGTTACTCTTACAACGCTGGCTACGAGCAGTACTTC.

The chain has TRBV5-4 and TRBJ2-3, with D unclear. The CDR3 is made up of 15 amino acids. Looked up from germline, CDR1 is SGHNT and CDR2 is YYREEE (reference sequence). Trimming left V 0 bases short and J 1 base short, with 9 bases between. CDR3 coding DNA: TGTGCCAGCAGCTTGGGGCGCGCGGGCACAGATACGCAGTATTTT. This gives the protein CASSLGRAGTDTQYF.

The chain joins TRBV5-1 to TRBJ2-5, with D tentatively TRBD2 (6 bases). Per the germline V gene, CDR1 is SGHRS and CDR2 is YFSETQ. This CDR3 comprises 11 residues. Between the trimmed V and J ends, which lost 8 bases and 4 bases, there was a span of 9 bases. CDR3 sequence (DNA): TGCGCCAGAGGGGAGGCAGAGACCCAGTACTTC. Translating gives CARGEAETQYF.

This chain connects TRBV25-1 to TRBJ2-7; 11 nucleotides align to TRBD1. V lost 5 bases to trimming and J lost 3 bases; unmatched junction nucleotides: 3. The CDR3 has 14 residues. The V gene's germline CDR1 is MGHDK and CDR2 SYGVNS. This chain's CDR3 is CASSLGTGGYEQYF. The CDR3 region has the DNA TGTGCCAGCAGTCTAGGGACAGGGGGCTACGAGCAGTACTTC.

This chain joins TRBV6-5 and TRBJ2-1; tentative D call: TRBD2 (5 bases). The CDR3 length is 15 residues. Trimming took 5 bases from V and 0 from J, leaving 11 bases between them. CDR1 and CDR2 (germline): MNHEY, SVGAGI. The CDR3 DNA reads TGTGCCAGCAGTCCCTCTGGAGGCTCCTACAATGAGCAGTTCTTC. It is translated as CASSPSGGSYNEQFF.

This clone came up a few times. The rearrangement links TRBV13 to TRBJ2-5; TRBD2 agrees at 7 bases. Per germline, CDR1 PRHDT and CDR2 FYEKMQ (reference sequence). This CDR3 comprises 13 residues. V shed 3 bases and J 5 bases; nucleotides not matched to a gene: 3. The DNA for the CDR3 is TGTGCCAGCAGCTTTGAGACTAGCGAGACCCAGTACTTC. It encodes CASSFETSETQYF.

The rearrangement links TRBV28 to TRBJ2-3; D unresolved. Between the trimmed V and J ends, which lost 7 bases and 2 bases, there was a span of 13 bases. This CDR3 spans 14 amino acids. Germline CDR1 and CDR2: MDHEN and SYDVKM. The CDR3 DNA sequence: TGTGCCAGCACCGAGTTAGGAGTCACAGATACGCAGTATTTT. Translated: CASTELGVTDTQYF.

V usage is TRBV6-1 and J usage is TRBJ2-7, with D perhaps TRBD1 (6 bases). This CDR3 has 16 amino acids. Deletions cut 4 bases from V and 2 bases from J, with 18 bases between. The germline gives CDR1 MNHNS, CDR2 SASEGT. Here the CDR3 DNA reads TGTGCCAGCAGTGTGTTCGGGACACCGCTCCCCTACGAGCAGTACTTC. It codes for CASSVFGTPLPYEQYF.

The CDR3 nucleotides are TGTGCCAGCAGTTTGGCGACACTAGAGACCCAGTACTTC. It specifies CASSLATLETQYF. The chain recombines TRBV12-3 or TRBV12-4 with TRBJ2-5, with unresolved D. Trimming shortened V by 3 bases and J by 4 bases, and 9 bases separated the two germline ends. There are 13 residues in the CDR3.

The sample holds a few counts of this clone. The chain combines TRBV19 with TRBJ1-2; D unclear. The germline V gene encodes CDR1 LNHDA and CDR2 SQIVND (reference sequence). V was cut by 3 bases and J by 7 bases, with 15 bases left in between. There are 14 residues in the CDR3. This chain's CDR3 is CASSIAGAPVGYTF. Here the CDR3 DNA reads TGTGCCAGTAGTATTGCGGGAGCTCCTGTTGGCTACACCTTC.

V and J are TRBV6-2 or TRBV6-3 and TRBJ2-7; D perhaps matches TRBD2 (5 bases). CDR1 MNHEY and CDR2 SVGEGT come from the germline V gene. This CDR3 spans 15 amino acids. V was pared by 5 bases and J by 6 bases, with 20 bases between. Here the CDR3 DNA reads TGTGCCAGCAGTAACCTCCCCGGGGATATCTCCGAGCAGTACTTC. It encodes CASSNLPGDISEQYF.

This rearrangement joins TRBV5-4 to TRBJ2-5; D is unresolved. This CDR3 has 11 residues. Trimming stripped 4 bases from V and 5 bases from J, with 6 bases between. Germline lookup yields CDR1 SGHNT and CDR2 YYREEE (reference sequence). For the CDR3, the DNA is TGTGCCAGCAGCCGCAGGGAGACCCAGTACTTC. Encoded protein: CASSRRETQYF. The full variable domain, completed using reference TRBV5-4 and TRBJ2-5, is ETGVTQSPTHLIKTRGQQVTLRCSSQSGHNTVSWYQQALGQGPQFIFQYYREEENGRGNFPPRFSGLQFPNYSSELNVNALELDDSALYLCASSRRETQYFGPGTRLLVL.

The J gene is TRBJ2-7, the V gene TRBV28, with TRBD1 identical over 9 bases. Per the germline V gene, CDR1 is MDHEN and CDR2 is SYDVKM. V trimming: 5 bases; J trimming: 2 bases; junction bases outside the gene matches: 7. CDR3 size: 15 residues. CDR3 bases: TGTGCCAGCAGTCTAACGGGACAGGGAGCCTACGAGCAGTACTTC. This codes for CASSLTGQGAYEQYF.

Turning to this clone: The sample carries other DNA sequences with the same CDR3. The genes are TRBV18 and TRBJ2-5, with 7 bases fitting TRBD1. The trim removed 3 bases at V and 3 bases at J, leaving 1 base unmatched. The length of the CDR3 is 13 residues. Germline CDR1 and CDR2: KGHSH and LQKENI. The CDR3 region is CASSPGQEETQYF. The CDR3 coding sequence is TGTGCCAGCTCACCCGGACAGGAAGAGACCCAGTACTTC.

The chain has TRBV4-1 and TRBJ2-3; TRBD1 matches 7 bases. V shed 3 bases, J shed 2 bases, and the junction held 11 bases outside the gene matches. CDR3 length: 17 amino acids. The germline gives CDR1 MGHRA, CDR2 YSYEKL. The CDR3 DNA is TGCGCCAGCAGCCACGTGGGTAAGGGGGCAGACACAGATACGCAGTATTTT. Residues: CASSHVGKGADTDTQYF.